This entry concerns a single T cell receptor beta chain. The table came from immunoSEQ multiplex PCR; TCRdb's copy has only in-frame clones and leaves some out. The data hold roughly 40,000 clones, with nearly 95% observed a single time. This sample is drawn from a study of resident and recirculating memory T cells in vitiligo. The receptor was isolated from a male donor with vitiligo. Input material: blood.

The DNA for the CDR3 is TGTGCCAGCAGCTCCACCTTGGTAGCGGGGGCCACCAATGAGCAGTTCTTC. It encodes CASSSTLVAGATNEQFF. V usage is TRBV7-3 and J usage is TRBJ2-1; TRBD2 aligns across 9 bases. The CDR3 covers 17 residues. J lost 6 bases, V lost 4 bases, and 13 bases had no gene match. CDR1 and CDR2 from the germline V gene are SGHTA and FQGTGA.